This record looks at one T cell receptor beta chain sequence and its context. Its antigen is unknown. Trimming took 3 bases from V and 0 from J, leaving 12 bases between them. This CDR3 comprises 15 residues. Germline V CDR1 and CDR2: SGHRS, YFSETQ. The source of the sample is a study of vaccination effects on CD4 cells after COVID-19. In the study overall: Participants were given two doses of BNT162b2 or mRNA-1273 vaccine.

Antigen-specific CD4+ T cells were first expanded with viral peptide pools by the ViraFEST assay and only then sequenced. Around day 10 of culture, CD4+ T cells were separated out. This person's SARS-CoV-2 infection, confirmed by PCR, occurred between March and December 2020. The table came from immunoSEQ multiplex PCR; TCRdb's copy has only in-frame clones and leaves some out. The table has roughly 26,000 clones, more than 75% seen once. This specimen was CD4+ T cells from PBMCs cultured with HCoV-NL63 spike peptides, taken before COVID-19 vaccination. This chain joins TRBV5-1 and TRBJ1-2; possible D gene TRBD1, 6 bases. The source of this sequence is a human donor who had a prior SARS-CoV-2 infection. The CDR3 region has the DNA TGCGCCAGCAGCTCCGGGACAACAGCTAACTATGGCTACACCTTC. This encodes CASSSGTTANYGYTF.